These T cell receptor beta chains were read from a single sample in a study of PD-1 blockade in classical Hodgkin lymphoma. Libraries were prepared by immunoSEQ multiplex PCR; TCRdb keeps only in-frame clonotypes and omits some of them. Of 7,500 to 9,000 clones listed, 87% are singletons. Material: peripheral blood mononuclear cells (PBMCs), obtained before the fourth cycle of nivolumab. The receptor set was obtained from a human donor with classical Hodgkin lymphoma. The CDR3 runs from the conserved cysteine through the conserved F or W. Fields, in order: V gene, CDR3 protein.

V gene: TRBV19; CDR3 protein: CASSIDGNFPGELFF
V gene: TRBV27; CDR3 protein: CASSAWTSGRSHTQYF
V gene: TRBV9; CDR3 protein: CASSVAGRNSEAFF
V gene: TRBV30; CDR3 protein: CALDRRTDTQYF
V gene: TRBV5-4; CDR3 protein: CASSRDRVRYEQYF
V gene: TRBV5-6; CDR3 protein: CASSRTDRYMNTEAFF
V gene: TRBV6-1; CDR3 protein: CASSLTGRYEQYF
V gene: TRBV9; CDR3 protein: CASSVAAGGSYEQYF
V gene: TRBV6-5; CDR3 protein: CASSRGQGRTQYF
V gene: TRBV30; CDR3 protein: CAWNDLGTEAFF
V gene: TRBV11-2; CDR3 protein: CASSSSPLYEQYF
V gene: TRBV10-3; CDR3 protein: CAISESGQLSSYEQYF
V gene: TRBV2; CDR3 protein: CASSRETQYF
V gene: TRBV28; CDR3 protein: CASSPYRAADGYTF
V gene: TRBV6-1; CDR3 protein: CASTLDRVSSYEQYF
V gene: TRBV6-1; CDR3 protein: CASSDTGTSYEQYF
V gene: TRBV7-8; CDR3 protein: CASSRDGPYYEQYF
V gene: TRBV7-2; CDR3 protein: CASSRQLLASGFNEQFF
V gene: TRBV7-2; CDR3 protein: CASSPFQGRRRNTIYF
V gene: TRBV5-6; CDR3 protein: CASSVTGTTLHF